This T cell receptor (beta chain) was documented in a study of shared clonotypes between healthy human individuals. The method was immunoSEQ multiplex PCR; TCRdb's version includes in-frame clones alone and lacks a portion of them. In the table there are 630,000 or so clones, roughly 98% of which are singletons. Terminally differentiated effector memory CD45RA+ cells were excluded by CCR7 positive selection of CD45RO-negative cells. V dropped 3 bases and J dropped 0 bases, with 9 bases sitting between them. CDR1 and CDR2 (germline): MNHEY, SMNVEV (reference sequence). This CDR3 has 14 amino acids. Source material: naive CD8+ T cells sorted from blood. The rearrangement uses TRBV27 and TRBJ2-7, with TRBD1 as a possible D gene (6 bases). This TCR was recovered from a man aged 30 to 39 in good health. CDR3 nucleotides: TGTGCCAGCAGTTTGGGGGCATCCTCCTACGAGCAGTACTTC. Encoded protein: CASSLGASSYEQYF.